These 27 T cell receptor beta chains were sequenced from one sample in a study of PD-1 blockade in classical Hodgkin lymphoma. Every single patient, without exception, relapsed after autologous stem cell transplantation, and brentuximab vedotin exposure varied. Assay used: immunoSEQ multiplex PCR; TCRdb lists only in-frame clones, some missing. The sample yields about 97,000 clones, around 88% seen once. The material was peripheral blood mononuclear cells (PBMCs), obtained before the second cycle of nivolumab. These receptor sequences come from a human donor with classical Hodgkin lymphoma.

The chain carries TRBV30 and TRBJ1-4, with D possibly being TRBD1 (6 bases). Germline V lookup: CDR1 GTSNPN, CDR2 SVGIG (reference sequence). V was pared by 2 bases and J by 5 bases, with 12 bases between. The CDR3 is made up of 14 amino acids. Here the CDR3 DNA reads TGTGCCTGGAGTAGGACAGTCTCAAATGAAAAACTGTTTTTT. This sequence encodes CAWSRTVSNEKLFF.

The DNA of the CDR3 is TGTGCCAGCAGCTTAGGCGGACTTGGGGAGCTGTTTTTT. It codes for CASSLGGLGELFF. The chain is built from TRBV7-2 and TRBJ2-2; maybe TRBD2 (5 bases). V lost 1 base and J 8 bases, leaving 8 bases between the germline ends. This CDR3 comprises 13 residues. Germline V gives CDR1 SGHTA, CDR2 FQGNSA.

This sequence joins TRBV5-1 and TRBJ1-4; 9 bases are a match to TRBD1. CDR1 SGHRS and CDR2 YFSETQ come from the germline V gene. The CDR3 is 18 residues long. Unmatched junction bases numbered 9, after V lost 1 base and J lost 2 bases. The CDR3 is CASSLTPGQGLTNEKLFF. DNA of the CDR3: TGCGCCAGCAGCTTGACCCCGGGACAGGGTCTCACTAATGAAAAACTGTTTTTT.

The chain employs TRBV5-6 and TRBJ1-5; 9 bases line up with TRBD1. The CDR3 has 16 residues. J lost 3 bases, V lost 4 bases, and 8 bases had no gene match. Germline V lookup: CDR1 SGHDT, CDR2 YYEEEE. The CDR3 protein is CASSTDRGQTNQPQHF. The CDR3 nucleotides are TGTGCCAGCAGCACGGACAGGGGCCAAACCAATCAGCCCCAGCATTTT. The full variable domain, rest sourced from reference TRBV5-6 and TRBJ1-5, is DAGVTQSPTHLIKTRGQQVTLRCSPKSGHDTVSWYQQALGQGPQFIFQYYEEEERQRGNFPDRFSGHQFPNYSSELNVNALLLGDSALYLCASSTDRGQTNQPQHFGDGTRLSIL.

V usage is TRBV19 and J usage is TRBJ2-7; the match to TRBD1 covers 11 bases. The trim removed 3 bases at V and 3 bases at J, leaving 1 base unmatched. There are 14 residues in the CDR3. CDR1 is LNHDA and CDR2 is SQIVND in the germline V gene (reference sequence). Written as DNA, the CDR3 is TGTGCCAGTAGTATGGGGACAGGGGGCTACGAGCAGTACTTC. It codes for CASSMGTGGYEQYF.

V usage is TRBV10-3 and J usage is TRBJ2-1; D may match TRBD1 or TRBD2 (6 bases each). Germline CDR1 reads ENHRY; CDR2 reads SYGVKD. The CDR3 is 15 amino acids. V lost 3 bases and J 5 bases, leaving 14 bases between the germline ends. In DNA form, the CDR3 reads TGTGCCATCAGTGATATCTGGCGGGACAACAATGAGCAGTTCTTC. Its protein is CAISDIWRDNNEQFF.

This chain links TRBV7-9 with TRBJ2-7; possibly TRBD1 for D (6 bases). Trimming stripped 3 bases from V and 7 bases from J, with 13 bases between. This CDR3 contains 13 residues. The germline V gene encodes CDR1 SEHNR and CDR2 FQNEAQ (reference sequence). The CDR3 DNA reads TGTGCCAGCAGCTTCAGGACAGCTAGTGAGCAGTACTTC. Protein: CASSFRTASEQYF.

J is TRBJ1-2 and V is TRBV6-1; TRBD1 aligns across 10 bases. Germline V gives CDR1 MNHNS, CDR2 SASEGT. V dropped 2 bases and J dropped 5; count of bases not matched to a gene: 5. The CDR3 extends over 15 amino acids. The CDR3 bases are TGTGCCAGCAGTGAAACTGGGACAGGGGATTATGGCTACACCTTC. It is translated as CASSETGTGDYGYTF.

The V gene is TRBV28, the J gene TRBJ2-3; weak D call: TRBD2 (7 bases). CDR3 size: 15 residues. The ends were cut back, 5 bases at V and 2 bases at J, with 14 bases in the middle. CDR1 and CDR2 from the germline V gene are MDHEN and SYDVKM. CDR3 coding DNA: TGTGCCAGCAGTGTTAGGGGGGGTACCACAGATACGCAGTATTTT. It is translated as CASSVRGGTTDTQYF.

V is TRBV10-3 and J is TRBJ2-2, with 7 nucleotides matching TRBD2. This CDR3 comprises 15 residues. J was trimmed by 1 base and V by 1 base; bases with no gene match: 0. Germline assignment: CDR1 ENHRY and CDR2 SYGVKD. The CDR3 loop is CAISEWEGNTGELFF. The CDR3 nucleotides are TGTGCCATCAGTGAGTGGGAGGGGAACACCGGGGAGCTGTTTTTT.

The DNA for the CDR3 is TGTGCCAGCTCACCAAGACAGGGTTTGGAGGCAGATACGCAGTATTTT. Its translation: CASSPRQGLEADTQYF. The chain recombines TRBV18 with TRBJ2-3; 7 bases fit TRBD1. CDR3 length: 16 amino acids. Germline V gene data show CDR1 as KGHSH and CDR2 as LQKENI. The J segment lost 4 bases and the V segment lost 2 bases, leaving 9 bases of the junction unmatched. The entire variable domain, with the rest obtained from reference TRBV18 and TRBJ2-3, is as follows: NAGVMQNPRHLVRRRGQEARLRCSPMKGHSHVYWYRQLPEEGLKFMVYLQKENIIDESGMPKERFSAEFPKEGPSILRIQQVVRGDSAAYFCASSPRQGLEADTQYFGPGTRLTVL.

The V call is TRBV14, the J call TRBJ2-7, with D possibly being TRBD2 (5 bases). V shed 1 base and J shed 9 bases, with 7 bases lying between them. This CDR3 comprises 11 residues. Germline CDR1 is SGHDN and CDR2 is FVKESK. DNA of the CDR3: TGTGCCAGCAGCCAAGGTGGAGGGCAGTACTTC. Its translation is CASSQGGGQYF.

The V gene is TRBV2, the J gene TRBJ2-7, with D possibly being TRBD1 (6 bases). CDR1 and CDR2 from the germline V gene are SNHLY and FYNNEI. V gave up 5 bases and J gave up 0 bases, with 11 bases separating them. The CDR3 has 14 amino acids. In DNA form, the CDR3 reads TGTGCCAGCAGTCCTGTGGACAGCTCCTACGAGCAGTACTTC. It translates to CASSPVDSSYEQYF.

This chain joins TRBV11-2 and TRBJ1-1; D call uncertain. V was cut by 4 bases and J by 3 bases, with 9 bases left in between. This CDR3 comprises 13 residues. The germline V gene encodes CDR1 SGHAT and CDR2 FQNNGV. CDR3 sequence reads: CASSSNGDTEAFF. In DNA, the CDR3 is TGTGCCAGCAGCTCCAACGGGGACACTGAAGCTTTCTTT.

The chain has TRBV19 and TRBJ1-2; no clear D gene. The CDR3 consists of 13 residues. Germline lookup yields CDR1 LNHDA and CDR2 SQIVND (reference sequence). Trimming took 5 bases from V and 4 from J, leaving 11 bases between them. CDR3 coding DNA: TGTGCCAGTAGTCCTGGACTGTTCTATGGCTACACCTTC. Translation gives CASSPGLFYGYTF.

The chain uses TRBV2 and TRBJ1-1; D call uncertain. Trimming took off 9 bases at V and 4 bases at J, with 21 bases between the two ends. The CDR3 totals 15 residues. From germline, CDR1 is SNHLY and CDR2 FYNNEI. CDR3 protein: CARTQTAFRATEAFF. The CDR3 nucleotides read TGTGCCAGGACTCAGACTGCGTTTCGTGCCACTGAAGCTTTCTTT.

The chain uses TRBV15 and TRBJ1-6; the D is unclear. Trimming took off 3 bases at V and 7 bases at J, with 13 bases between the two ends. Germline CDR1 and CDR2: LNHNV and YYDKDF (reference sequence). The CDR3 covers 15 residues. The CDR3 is CATSSGGSWNSPLHF. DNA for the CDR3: TGTGCCACCAGCAGCGGCGGGAGTTGGAATTCACCCCTCCACTTT.

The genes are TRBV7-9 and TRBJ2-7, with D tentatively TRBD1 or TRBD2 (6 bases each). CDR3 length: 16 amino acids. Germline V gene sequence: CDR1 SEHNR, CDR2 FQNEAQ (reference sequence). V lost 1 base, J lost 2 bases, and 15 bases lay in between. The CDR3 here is CASSLEPRGRTYEQYF. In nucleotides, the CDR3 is TGTGCCAGCAGCTTAGAACCACGGGGGCGCACCTACGAGCAGTACTTC.

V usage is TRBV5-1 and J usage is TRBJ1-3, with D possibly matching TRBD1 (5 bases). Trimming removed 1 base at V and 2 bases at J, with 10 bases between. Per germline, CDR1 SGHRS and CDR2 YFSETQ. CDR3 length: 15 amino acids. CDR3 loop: CASSLIGAPGNTIYF. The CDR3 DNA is TGCGCCAGCAGCTTGATCGGGGCGCCTGGAAACACCATATATTTT.

The CDR3 is CSVVSGNYGYTF. The CDR3, as DNA: TGCAGCGTTGTGTCCGGGAACTATGGCTACACCTTC. This rearrangement joins TRBV29-1 to TRBJ1-2; D remains ambiguous. CDR3 length: 12 amino acids. The germline CDR1 and CDR2 sequences are SQVTM and ANQGSEA. Trimming took off 4 bases at V and 2 bases at J, with 8 bases between the two ends.

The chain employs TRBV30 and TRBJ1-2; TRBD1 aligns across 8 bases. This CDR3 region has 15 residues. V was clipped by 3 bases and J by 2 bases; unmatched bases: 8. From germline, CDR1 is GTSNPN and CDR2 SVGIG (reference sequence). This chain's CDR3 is CAWSADRGPNYGYTF. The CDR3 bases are TGTGCCTGGAGCGCAGACAGGGGCCCCAACTATGGCTACACCTTC.

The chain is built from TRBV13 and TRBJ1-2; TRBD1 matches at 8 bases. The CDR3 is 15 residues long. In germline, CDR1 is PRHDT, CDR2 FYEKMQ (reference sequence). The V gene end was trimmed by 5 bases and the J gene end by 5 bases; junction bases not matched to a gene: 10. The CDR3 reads CASSPRQGIKYGYTF. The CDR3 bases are TGTGCCAGCAGCCCTCGACAGGGGATAAAATATGGCTACACCTTC.

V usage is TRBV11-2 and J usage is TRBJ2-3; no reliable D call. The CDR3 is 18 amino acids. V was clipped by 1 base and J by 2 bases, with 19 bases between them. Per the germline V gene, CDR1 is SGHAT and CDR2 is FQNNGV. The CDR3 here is CASSLGPAGRSDTDTQYF. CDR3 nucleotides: TGTGCCAGCAGCTTAGGCCCCGCCGGGCGGAGCGACACAGATACGCAGTATTTT.

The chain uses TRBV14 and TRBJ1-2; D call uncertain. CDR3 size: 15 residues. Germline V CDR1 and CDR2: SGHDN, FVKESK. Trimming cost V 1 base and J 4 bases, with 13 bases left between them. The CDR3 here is CASSQVVTAPYGYTF. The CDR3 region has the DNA TGTGCCAGCAGCCAAGTAGTAACAGCCCCCTATGGCTACACCTTC.

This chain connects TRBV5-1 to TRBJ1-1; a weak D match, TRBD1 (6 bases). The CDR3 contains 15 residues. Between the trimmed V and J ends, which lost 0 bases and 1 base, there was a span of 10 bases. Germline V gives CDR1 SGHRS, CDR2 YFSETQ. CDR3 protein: CASSLGARGNTEAFF. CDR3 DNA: TGCGCCAGCAGCTTGGGAGCCAGGGGGAACACTGAAGCTTTCTTT.

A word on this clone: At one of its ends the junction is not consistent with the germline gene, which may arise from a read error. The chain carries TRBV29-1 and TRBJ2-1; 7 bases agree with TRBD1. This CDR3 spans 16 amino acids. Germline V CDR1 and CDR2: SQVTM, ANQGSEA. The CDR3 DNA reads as TGCAGCTGGTTGGGGACAGCCCTAAAATCCTTCAATGAGCAGTTCTTC. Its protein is CSWLGTALKSFNEQFF.

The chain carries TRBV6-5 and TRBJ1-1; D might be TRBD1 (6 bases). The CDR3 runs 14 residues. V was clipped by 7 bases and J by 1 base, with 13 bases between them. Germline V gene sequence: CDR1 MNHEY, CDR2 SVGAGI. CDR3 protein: CASNSKGGNTEAFF. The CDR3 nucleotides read TGTGCCAGCAACTCTAAGGGGGGGAACACTGAAGCTTTCTTT.